A single sample is the source of the 22 T cell receptor beta chains below, sequenced in a study of identical twins. TCRdb re-called the 5' RACE reads with MiXCR, one entry per CDR3 protein. The table records some 1,700,000 distinct CDR3 sequences, around 33% of them present only once. The sequenced sample consisted of cord blood. These receptor sequences come from a newborn girl in good health.

There are many counts of this clonotype. The V call is TRBV24-1, the J call TRBJ2-3, with D uncertain. The CDR3 has 14 residues. V lost 4 bases and J lost 2, with 9 bases in between. Germline lookup yields CDR1 KGHDR and CDR2 SFDVKD. The CDR3 sequence is CATSDKGPTDTQYF. As DNA, the CDR3 is TGTGCCACCAGTGACAAAGGCCCCACAGATACGCAGTATTTT.

This chain links TRBV6-1 with TRBJ1-2; D is undetermined. Germline loops: CDR1 MNHNS, CDR2 SASEGT. The CDR3 spans 14 residues. The ends were cut back, 8 bases at V and 2 bases at J, with 15 bases in the middle. The CDR3 spells CASARAPGNYGYTF. CDR3 in DNA: TGTGCCAGCGCCCGGGCCCCAGGAAACTATGGCTACACCTTC.

The rearrangement joins TRBV27 to TRBJ1-5; D gene uncertain. The CDR3 contains 14 residues. V lost 3 bases and J lost 6, with 12 bases in between. Germline CDR1 reads MNHEY; CDR2 reads SMNVEV (reference sequence). Here the CDR3 reads CASSLGGRLQPQHF. CDR3 coding DNA: TGTGCCAGCAGTTTGGGCGGTCGCCTTCAGCCCCAGCATTTT.

V and J are TRBV10-1 and TRBJ1-2, with 11 bases fitting TRBD1. Trimming took 1 base from V and 8 from J; bases not matched to a gene: 0. Germline CDR1 is WNHNN and CDR2 is SYGVQD (reference sequence). The CDR3 has 13 amino acids. The CDR3 nucleotides read TGCGCCAGCAGTGAGTGGACAGGGGGCGGCTACACCTTC. Its protein is CASSEWTGGGYTF.

This clonotype has more than one count but fewer than ten. This chain connects TRBV20-1 to TRBJ1-2, with 10 bases fitting TRBD1. CDR3 length: 13 residues. V shed 7 bases and J 2 bases; nucleotides not matched to a gene: 4. Germline values: CDR1 DFQATT, CDR2 SNEGSKA (reference sequence). CDR3 sequence reads: CSDPGQGNYGYTF. The CDR3 nucleotides read TGCAGTGATCCGGGACAGGGGAACTATGGCTACACCTTC.

The gene calls are TRBV4-2 and TRBJ2-7; TRBD2 aligns across 8 bases. Germline CDR1 LGHNA, CDR2 YNFKEQ. The CDR3 length is 17 residues. With V trimmed by 0 bases and J by 1 base, 8 bases remained unmatched. The CDR3 region is CASSQELPRGGSYEQYF. CDR3 sequence (DNA): TGTGCCAGCAGCCAAGAACTACCTCGGGGGGGATCCTACGAGCAGTACTTC.

This clonotype was observed a few times. The chain recombines TRBV14 with TRBJ2-3; D might be TRBD1 (5 bases). Trimming left V 0 bases short and J 4 bases short, with 11 bases between. CDR1 is SGHDN and CDR2 is FVKESK in the germline V gene. The CDR3 runs 15 residues. In nucleotides, the CDR3 is TGTGCCAGCAGCCAAGATGCGGCAGGGTCAGATACGCAGTATTTT. Translation: CASSQDAAGSDTQYF. Combining the CDR3 with reference TRBV14 and TRBJ2-3 gives the whole variable domain EAGVTQFPSHSVIEKGQTVTLRCDPISGHDNLYWYRRVMGKEIKFLLHFVKESKQDESGMPNNRFLAERTGGTYSTLKVQPAELEDSGVYFCASSQDAAGSDTQYFGPGTRLTVL.

In its sample, this clonotype was seen many times. The chain carries TRBV24-1 and TRBJ2-7; 12 bases are a match to TRBD2. Germline values: CDR1 KGHDR, CDR2 SFDVKD. V was clipped by 2 bases and J by 0 bases; unmatched bases: 1. CDR3 length: 16 residues. CDR3 DNA: TGTGCCACCAGTGATTCTAGCGGGAGGGACTCCTACGAGCAGTACTTC. Translation gives CATSDSSGRDSYEQYF.

This clonotype was recorded a few times. This chain connects TRBV20-1 to TRBJ2-7; 10 bases match TRBD2. The CDR3 sequence is 14 residues long. Looked up from germline, CDR1 is DFQATT and CDR2 is SNEGSKA (reference sequence). The trim removed 4 bases at V and 0 bases at J, leaving 3 bases unmatched. The CDR3: CSATSSGGSYEQYF. CDR3 sequence (DNA): TGCAGTGCTACCTCTAGCGGGGGCTCCTACGAGCAGTACTTC.

DNA of the CDR3: TGTGCCAGCAGCGCACTCCGACGGGGATCAGGGTATGGCTACACCTTC. Protein: CASSALRRGSGYGYTF. This rearrangement joins TRBV9 to TRBJ1-2, with D possibly being TRBD1 (5 bases). Between the trimmed V and J ends, which lost 3 bases and 5 bases, there was a span of 20 bases. Germline-derived CDR1 and CDR2 are SGDLS and YYNGEE. The CDR3 consists of 16 residues. The full variable domain, rest sourced from reference TRBV9 and TRBJ1-2, is DSGVTQTPKHLITATGQRVTLRCSPRSGDLSVYWYQQSLDQGLQFLIQYYNGEERAKGNILERFSAQQFPDLHSELNLSSLELGDSALYFCASSALRRGSGYGYTFGSGTRLTVV.

The chain is built from TRBV20-1 and TRBJ1-4; TRBD1 matches 9 bases. The trim removed 6 bases at V and 5 bases at J, leaving 7 bases unmatched. This CDR3 is built from 14 residues. The V gene's germline CDR1 is DFQATT and CDR2 SNEGSKA (reference sequence). The CDR3 DNA sequence: TGCAGTGCCCAGAGACAGGGGGGGAATGAAAAACTGTTTTTT. This encodes CSAQRQGGNEKLFF.

The chain uses TRBV25-1 and TRBJ1-4, with 7 bases lining up with TRBD1. CDR1 is MGHDK and CDR2 is SYGVNS in the germline V gene. Unmatched junction bases numbered 2, after V lost 5 bases and J lost 8 bases. The CDR3 loop spans 12 amino acids. CDR3 DNA sequence: TGTGCCAGCAGTCAACAGGGGGAAAAACTGTTTTTT. This translates into CASSQQGEKLFF.

The CDR3 coding sequence is TGCAGCGTTGAAAAGACAGTGGGCGAGGATACGCAGTATTTT. It translates to CSVEKTVGEDTQYF. The chain combines TRBV29-1 with TRBJ2-3, with a tentative D call TRBD1 (5 bases). Per germline, CDR1 SQVTM and CDR2 ANQGSEA. The CDR3 spans 14 residues. With 2 bases removed from V and 6 bases from J, the gap between germline ends came to 15 bases.

The chain recombines TRBV2 with TRBJ1-2, with unresolved D. There are 14 residues in the CDR3. The germline gives CDR1 SNHLY, CDR2 FYNNEI. Trimming stripped 8 bases from V and 3 bases from J, with 16 bases between. Here the CDR3 DNA reads TGTGCCAGCCACATCCCGTGGAAAGACTATGGCTACACCTTC. It specifies CASHIPWKDYGYTF.

This clonotype was detected a few times. This chain links TRBV3-1 with TRBJ2-7; 7 nucleotides align to TRBD2. Germline assignment: CDR1 LGHDT and CDR2 YNNKEL (reference sequence). This CDR3 has 18 residues. V lost 0 bases to trimming and J lost 0 bases; unmatched junction nucleotides: 11. The CDR3 DNA sequence: TGTGCCAGCAGCCAAGACAGGGCATCGGGAGGCAGCTCCTACGAGCAGTACTTC. This translates into CASSQDRASGGSSYEQYF.

The J gene is TRBJ2-5, the V gene TRBV2; either TRBD1 or TRBD2 may fit D (5 bases each). Trimming removed 8 bases at V and 5 bases at J, with 21 bases between. CDR1 and CDR2 (germline): SNHLY, FYNNEI. This CDR3 has 15 amino acids. This CDR3 reads CASGSRDPRRETQYF. In DNA form, the CDR3 reads TGTGCCAGCGGATCCCGGGACCCGAGGAGGGAGACCCAGTACTTC.

J is TRBJ2-1 and V is TRBV25-1, with 7 bases that match TRBD2. Germline CDR1 MGHDK, CDR2 SYGVNS. Losses at the gene ends were 4 bases for V and 3 bases for J; bases not matched to a gene: 9. This CDR3 region has 16 residues. CDR3 region: CASSVLTSEDYNEQFF. The CDR3 DNA follows: TGTGCCAGCAGTGTTCTCACTAGCGAGGACTACAATGAGCAGTTCTTC. The full variable domain, completed using reference TRBV25-1 and TRBJ2-1, is EADIYQTPRYLVIGTGKKITLECSQTMGHDKMYWYQQDPGMELHLIHYSYGVNSTEKGDLSSESTVSRIRTEHFPLTLESARPSHTSQYLCASSVLTSEDYNEQFFGPGTRLTVL.

The rearrangement uses TRBV11-1 and TRBJ1-1, with D perhaps TRBD1 (5 bases). This CDR3 is built from 14 residues. Trimming removed 6 bases at V and 0 bases at J, with 11 bases between. Germline CDR1 SGHAT, CDR2 FQDESV (reference sequence). For the CDR3, the DNA is TGTGCCAGCAGTTGGGGAGGGGTGAACACTGAAGCTTTCTTT. It encodes CASSWGGVNTEAFF.

The chain combines TRBV7-2 with TRBJ2-7, with TRBD1 matching over 7 bases. The CDR3 is made up of 14 amino acids. The ends lost 2 bases at V and 7 bases at J; junction bases unmatched: 8. From germline, CDR1 is SGHTA and CDR2 FQGNSA. CDR3 nucleotide sequence: TGTGCCAGCAGCTTAAAGGGGGCTGGGAATGAGCAGTACTTC. It specifies CASSLKGAGNEQYF.

The rearrangement links TRBV12-3 or TRBV12-4 to TRBJ2-5; 7 bases fit TRBD2. V was pared by 5 bases and J by 1 base, with 13 bases of the junction left unmatched. The CDR3 is 17 amino acids. The chain's CDR3 is CASSLRRRASGQETQYF. The CDR3 bases are TGTGCCAGCAGTCTACGCCGGCGGGCTAGCGGCCAAGAGACCCAGTACTTC.

The table lists this clonotype with many counts. The CDR3 coding sequence is TGTGCCAGCACAGGGGATGGCTACACCTTC. Protein product: CASTGDGYTF. This rearrangement joins TRBV28 to TRBJ1-2; D perhaps matches TRBD1 (6 bases). Trimming pared 7 bases from V and 6 bases from J, leaving 6 bases between. Germline CDR1 is MDHEN and CDR2 is SYDVKM. The CDR3 sequence is 10 residues long.

This clonotype showed up just a few times. The V call is TRBV10-1, the J call TRBJ1-4, with a possible D match to TRBD1 (5 bases). Trimming pared 4 bases from V and 8 bases from J, leaving 11 bases between. This CDR3 is 13 amino acids long. Germline V CDR1 and CDR2: WNHNN, SYGVQD (reference sequence). The CDR3 bases are TGCGCCAGCAGTGTCCGCCAGGGCGAAAAACTGTTTTTT. Protein sequence: CASSVRQGEKLFF.